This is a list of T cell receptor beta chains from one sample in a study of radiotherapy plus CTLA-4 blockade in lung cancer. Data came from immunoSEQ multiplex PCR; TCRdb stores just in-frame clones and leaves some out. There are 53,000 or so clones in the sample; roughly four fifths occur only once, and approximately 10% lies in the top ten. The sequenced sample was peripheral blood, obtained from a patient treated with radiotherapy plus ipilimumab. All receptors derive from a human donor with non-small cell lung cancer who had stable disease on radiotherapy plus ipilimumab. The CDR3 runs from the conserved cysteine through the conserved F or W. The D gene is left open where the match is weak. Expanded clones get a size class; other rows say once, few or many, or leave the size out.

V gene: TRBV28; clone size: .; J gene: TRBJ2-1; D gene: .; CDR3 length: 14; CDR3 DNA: TGTGCCAGCAGTTTTCTAAACCGTTACAATGAGCAGTTCTTC; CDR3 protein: CASSFLNRYNEQFF
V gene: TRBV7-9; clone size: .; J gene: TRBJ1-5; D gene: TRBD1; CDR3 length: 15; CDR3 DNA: TGTGCCAGCAGCCCCGGGACAGAAAGCAATCAGCTCCAGCATTTT; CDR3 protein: CASSPGTESNQLQHF
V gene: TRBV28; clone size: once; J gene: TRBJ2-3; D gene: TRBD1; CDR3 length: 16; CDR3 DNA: TGTGCCAGCAGGCAGACAGGGGGCTACGGCACAGATACGCAGTATTTT; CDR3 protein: CASRQTGGYGTDTQYF
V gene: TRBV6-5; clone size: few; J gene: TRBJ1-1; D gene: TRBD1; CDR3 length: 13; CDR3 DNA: TGTGCCAGCAGTAGGGACAGGGACACTGAAGCTTTCTTT; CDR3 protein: CASSRDRDTEAFF
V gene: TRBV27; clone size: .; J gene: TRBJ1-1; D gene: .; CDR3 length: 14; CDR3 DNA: TGTGCCAGCCGTGAAACGGGGGCTTGGACTGAAGCTTTCTTT; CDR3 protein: CASRETGAWTEAFF
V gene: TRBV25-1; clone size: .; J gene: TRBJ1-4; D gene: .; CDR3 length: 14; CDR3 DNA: TGTGCCAGCAGGGGAACAGGGCAAACGGAAAAACTGTTTTTT; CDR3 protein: CASRGTGQTEKLFF
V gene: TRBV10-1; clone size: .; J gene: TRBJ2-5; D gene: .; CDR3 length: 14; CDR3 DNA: TGCGCCAGCAGCCCCGGGACGTTCCAAGAGACCCAGTACTTC; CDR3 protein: CASSPGTFQETQYF
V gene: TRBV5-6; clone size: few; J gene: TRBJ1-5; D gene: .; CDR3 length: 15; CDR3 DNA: TGTGCCAGCAGTCCGTCCAGGGGATATCAGGAGCCCCAGCATTTT; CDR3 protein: CASSPSRGYQEPQHF
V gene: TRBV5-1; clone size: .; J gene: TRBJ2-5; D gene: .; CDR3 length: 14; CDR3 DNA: TGCGCCAGCAAAGAGGGAAGGGCCCAAGAGACCCAGTACTTC; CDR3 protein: CASKEGRAQETQYF
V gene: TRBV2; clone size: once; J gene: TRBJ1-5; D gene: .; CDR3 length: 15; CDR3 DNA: TGTGCCAGCAGTCGGACAATGGGTGGCAATCAGCCCCAGCATTTT; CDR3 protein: CASSRTMGGNQPQHF
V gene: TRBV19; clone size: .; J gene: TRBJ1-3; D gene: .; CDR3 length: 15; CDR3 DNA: TGTGCCAGCCGGGACGGGGGGGACTCTGGAAACACCATATATTTT; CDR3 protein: CASRDGGDSGNTIYF
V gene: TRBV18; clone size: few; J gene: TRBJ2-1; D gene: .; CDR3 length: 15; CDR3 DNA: TGTGCCAGCTCACCATACCAGGCCTCCTACAATGAGCAGTTCTTC; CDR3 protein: CASSPYQASYNEQFF
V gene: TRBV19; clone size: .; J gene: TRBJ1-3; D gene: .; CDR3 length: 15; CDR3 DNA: TGTGCCAGTAGTATAGAGGGGAGTCCTGGAAACACCATATATTTT; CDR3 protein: CASSIEGSPGNTIYF
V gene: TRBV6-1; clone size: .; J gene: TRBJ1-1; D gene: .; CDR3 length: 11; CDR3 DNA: TGTGCCAGCAGTGTAGGGTTTGAAGCTTTCTTT; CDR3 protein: CASSVGFEAFF
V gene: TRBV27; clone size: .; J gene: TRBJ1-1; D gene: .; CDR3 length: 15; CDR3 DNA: TGTGCCAGCAGGGGAAGAGGTTACCTGGACACTGAAGCTTTCTTT; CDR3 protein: CASRGRGYLDTEAFF
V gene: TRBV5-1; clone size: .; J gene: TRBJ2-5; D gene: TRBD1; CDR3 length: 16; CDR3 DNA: TGCGCCAGCAGCGCTGGACAGGGGGCAAGGTTGGAGACCCAGTACTTC; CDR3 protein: CASSAGQGARLETQYF
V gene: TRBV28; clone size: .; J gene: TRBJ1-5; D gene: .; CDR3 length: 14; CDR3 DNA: TGTGCCAGCAGCCTGACAGGCCCGAATCAGCCCCAGCATTTT; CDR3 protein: CASSLTGPNQPQHF
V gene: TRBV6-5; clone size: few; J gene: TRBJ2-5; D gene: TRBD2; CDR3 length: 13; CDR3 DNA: TGTGCCAGCAGGGGGGGGGAACAAGAGACCCAGTACTTC; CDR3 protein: CASRGGEQETQYF
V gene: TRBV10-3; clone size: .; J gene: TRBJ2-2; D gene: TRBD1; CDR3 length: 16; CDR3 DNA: TGTGCCATCAGTGCATCCGGGACAGGGGGTACCGGGGAGCTGTTTTTT; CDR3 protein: CAISASGTGGTGELFF
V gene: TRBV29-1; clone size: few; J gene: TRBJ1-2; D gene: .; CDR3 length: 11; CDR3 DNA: TGCAGCGGAGGAGGGGCAGATGGCTACACCTTC; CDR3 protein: CSGGGADGYTF
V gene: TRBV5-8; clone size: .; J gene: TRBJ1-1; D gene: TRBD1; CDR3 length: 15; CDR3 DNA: TGTGCCAGCAGACTTGCCGCAGGGGGCCGCACTGAAGCTTTCTTT; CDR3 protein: CASRLAAGGRTEAFF
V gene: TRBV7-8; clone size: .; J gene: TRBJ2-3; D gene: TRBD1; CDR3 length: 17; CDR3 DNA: TGTGCCAGCAGCTCGGGACCCGGGACAGGGTTCCCAGATACGCAGTATTTT; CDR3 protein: CASSSGPGTGFPDTQYF